This TCR beta chain was observed in a study of blood T cell repertoires in COVID-19. As for the study in general: Samples came from the United States, Italy and Spain, spanning acute and convalescent COVID-19. PBMCs, B-cell-depleted T cells, or T cells were the source of the cDNA or gDNA that made up the material.

Study processing details: Estimation of nucleated cell counts was performed using reference gene primer amplification. The assay was immunoSEQ multiplex PCR, and TCRdb's table has in-frame clones only and misses some. The V and J calls and clone size are taken from that table; D and trimming were inferred from the DNA. The sample has fewer than 180,000 clones, 65% to 90% seen once. The germline CDR1 and CDR2 sequences are SEHNR and FQNEAQ (reference sequence). After removal of 1 base from V and 4 bases from J, the junction contained 3 bases not matched to a gene. The CDR3 totals 15 residues. The V gene is TRBV7-9, the J gene TRBJ2-2; 7 bases match TRBD1. The sequence was obtained from a man between 65 and 80 years old with acute or convalescent COVID-19. Sequencing input: peripheral blood. The CDR3: CASSLVGGGTGELFF. The CDR3 nucleotides read TGTGCCAGCAGCTTAGTAGGGGGCGGCACCGGGGAGCTGTTTTTT. Full variable domain (remainder filled in from reference TRBV7-9 and TRBJ2-2): DTGVSQNPRHKITKRGQNVTFRCDPISEHNRLYWYRQTLGQGPEFLTYFQNEAQLEKSRLLSDRFSAERPKGSFSTLEIQRTEQGDSAMYLCASSLVGGGTGELFFGEGSRLTVL.